This is a list of T cell receptor beta chains from one sample in a study of response to subunit inactivated influenza vaccine. TCRdb passed the RT-PCR reads through MiXCR, listing each CDR3 protein once. Of 500,000 to 600,000 distinct CDR3 sequences in the sample, approximately 12% were seen once. The material sequenced was PBMCs from blood, taken on the day of vaccination. The receptors shown here come from a man in his fifties who received an inactivated influenza vaccine. CDR3s include the opening cysteine and the closing phenylalanine or tryptophan. The order of the fields is CDR3 DNA, CDR3 protein, clone size, V gene, D gene, J gene. A D gene is named only where the DNA matches it firmly. Size is stated for part of the rows, as once, few or many counts, or as a class when the clone is expanded.

TGTGCCAGCCCCCTCCCACAGGGGTCTGGCAATCAGCCCCAGCATTTT,CASPLPQGSGNQPQHF,few,TRBV28,TRBD1,TRBJ1-5
TGTGCCACCAGTGATCCCGGGGCAGGGGCCATAGATGAGCAGTTCTTC,CATSDPGAGAIDEQFF,many,TRBV24-1,-,TRBJ2-1
TGTGCCAGCAAGTTCCGGAACTATGGCTACACCTTC,CASKFRNYGYTF,-,TRBV2,-,TRBJ1-2
TGTGCCAGCAACACAGATACGCAGTATTTT,CASNTDTQYF,many,TRBV9,-,TRBJ2-3
TGTGCCAGCAGACGGGACAGGTCCACTTCTGGAAACACCATATATTTT,CASRRDRSTSGNTIYF,-,TRBV12-3/TRBV12-4,TRBD1,TRBJ1-3
TGCAGTGCGAGACTAGCGGGAGCTAACAATGAGCAGTTCTTC,CSARLAGANNEQFF,-,TRBV20-1,TRBD2,TRBJ2-1
TGTGCCAGCAGCAAACGTCCAGAAGCTTTCTTT,CASSKRPEAFF,few,TRBV21-1,-,TRBJ1-1
TGTGCCAGCAGCACCTGGGGTATTCAGTACTTC,CASSTWGIQYF,few,TRBV6-2/TRBV6-3,-,TRBJ2-5
TGTGCCAGCAGTTTCCGGACTAGCGGAAACAATGAGCAGTTCTTC,CASSFRTSGNNEQFF,few,TRBV12-3/TRBV12-4,TRBD2,TRBJ2-1
TGCACCAGCAGCCAAGATCGGCTAGCGTCTTACGAGCTGTACTTC,CTSSQDRLASYELYF,-,TRBV1,-,TRBJ2-7
TGTGCCACGGGACATAGCTCCTACGAGCAGTACTTC,CATGHSSYEQYF,few,TRBV6-5,-,TRBJ2-7
TGTGCCAGTACCTTATCCAGGGTAGCGGGAACCGAGCAGTTCTTC,CASTLSRVAGTEQFF,-,TRBV19,TRBD2,TRBJ2-1
TGCAGTGCTAAGGGCGGAGCTAGGTACAATGAGCAGTTCTTC,CSAKGGARYNEQFF,-,TRBV20-1,-,TRBJ2-1
TGCAGTGCTAGGATCCCGGACGAGACCCAGTACTTC,CSARIPDETQYF,-,TRBV20-1,-,TRBJ2-5
TGTGCCAGCAGTTTAGCAGAAAAGCTAGCGGTCTACAATGAGCAGTTCTTC,CASSLAEKLAVYNEQFF,-,TRBV12-3/TRBV12-4,TRBD2,TRBJ2-1
TGCAGTGCTAGTATAGGAGGGACTTATAGCAATCAGCCCCAGCATTTT,CSASIGGTYSNQPQHF,-,TRBV20-1,-,TRBJ1-5
TGTGCCAGCGGGGAGGGGGCTGCCGGGGAGCTGTTTTTT,CASGEGAAGELFF,-,TRBV7-9,-,TRBJ2-2
TGCAGCGCCGACGGGGGGCCCGGGGGTGGCTACACCTTC,CSADGGPGGGYTF,few,TRBV29-1,-,TRBJ1-2
TGTGCCATCAGTGAAGCGGGACACTCTTACGAGCAGTACTTC,CAISEAGHSYEQYF,-,TRBV10-3,-,TRBJ2-7
TGCGCCAGCAGCCAAGATTTCCGGTCTTCTGGAAACACCATATATTTT,CASSQDFRSSGNTIYF,many,TRBV4-3,-,TRBJ1-3
TGCAGTAGTGTGGTTACGGGAGTAGAGACCCAGTACTTC,CSSVVTGVETQYF,-,TRBV20-1,-,TRBJ2-5
TGTGCCAGCAGCCGTGCTTCGGCTAGCACAGATACGCAGTATTTT,CASSRASASTDTQYF,-,TRBV3-1,-,TRBJ2-3
TGTGCCAGCAGCAATCCGGGACTAGCGCCGAATGAGCAGTTCTTC,CASSNPGLAPNEQFF,few,TRBV21-1,-,TRBJ2-1
TGCGCCAGCAGGGAGGCGGATAATTCACCCCTCCACTTT,CASREADNSPLHF,-,TRBV5-1,-,TRBJ1-6
TGTGCCAGCAGCCGACCGAAGGGGGGAGCCGCCTACGAGCAGTACTTC,CASSRPKGGAAYEQYF,-,TRBV7-2,-,TRBJ2-7
TGTGCCAGCATGGACAGGGCGAAGCAGTTCTTC,CASMDRAKQFF,-,TRBV6-2/TRBV6-3,TRBD1,TRBJ2-1
TGTGCCAGCAGTTTAGCCGTCCAGGGTTTAACAGATACGCAGTATTTT,CASSLAVQGLTDTQYF,few,TRBV27,-,TRBJ2-3
TGTGCCTGGATCTGGGCGGGGGTTTACAATGAGCAGTTCTTC,CAWIWAGVYNEQFF,-,TRBV30,TRBD2,TRBJ2-1
TGTGCCAGCGTACAGGGGGCGAAGGACACTGAAGCTTTCTTT,CASVQGAKDTEAFF,-,TRBV6-1,TRBD1,TRBJ1-1
TGTGCCAGCAGGGGGCCCGGACTAGCGAACAATGAGCAGTTCTTC,CASRGPGLANNEQFF,few,TRBV6-1,TRBD2,TRBJ2-1
TGTGCCAGCAGTAACCGACAGGCTTACTATGGCTACACCTTC,CASSNRQAYYGYTF,-,TRBV28,-,TRBJ1-2